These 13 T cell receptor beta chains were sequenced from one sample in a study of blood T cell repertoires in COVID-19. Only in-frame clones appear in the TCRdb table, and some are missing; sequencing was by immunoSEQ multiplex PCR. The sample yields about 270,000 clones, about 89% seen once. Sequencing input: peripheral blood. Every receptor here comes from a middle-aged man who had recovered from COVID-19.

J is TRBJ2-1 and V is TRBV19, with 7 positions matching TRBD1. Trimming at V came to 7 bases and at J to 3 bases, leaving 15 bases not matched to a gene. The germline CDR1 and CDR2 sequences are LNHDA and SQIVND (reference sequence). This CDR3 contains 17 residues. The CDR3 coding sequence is TGTGCCAGTAAAGCCCCGTACCGGGACAGATACTACAATGAGCAGTTCTTC. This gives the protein CASKAPYRDRYYNEQFF.

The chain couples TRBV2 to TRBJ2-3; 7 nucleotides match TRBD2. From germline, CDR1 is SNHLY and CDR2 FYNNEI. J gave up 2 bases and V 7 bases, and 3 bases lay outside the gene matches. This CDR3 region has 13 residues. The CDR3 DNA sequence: TGTGCCAGCAAAGCGGGACTCACAGATACGCAGTATTTT. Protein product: CASKAGLTDTQYF.

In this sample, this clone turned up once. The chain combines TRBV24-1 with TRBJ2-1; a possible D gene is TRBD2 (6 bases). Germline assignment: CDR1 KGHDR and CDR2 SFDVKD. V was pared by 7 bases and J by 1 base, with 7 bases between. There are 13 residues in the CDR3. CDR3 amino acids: CATSGGSYNEQFF. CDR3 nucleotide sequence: TGTGCCACCAGCGGAGGGTCCTACAATGAGCAGTTCTTC.

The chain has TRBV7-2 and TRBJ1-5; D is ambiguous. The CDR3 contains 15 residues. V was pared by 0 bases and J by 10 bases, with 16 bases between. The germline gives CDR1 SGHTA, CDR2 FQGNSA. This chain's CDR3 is CASSLAWAQPGPQHF. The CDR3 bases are TGTGCCAGCAGCTTAGCGTGGGCACAGCCCGGCCCCCAGCATTTT.

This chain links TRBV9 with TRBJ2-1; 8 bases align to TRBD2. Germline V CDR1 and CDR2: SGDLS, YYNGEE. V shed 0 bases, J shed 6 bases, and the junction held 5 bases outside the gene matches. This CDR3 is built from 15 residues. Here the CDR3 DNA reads TGTGCCAGCAGCGTAGGGGGTAGCGGGGTCAATGAGCAGTTCTTC. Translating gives CASSVGGSGVNEQFF.

CDR3 amino acids: CASSPFSGGLSYEQYF. As DNA, the CDR3 is TGTGCCAGCAGCCCCTTTAGCGGGGGCCTCTCCTACGAGCAGTACTTC. The genes are TRBV9 and TRBJ2-7; 9 bases fit TRBD2. After removal of 4 bases from V and 0 bases from J, the junction contained 8 bases not matched to a gene. Germline V gene sequence: CDR1 SGDLS, CDR2 YYNGEE. This CDR3 region has 16 residues.

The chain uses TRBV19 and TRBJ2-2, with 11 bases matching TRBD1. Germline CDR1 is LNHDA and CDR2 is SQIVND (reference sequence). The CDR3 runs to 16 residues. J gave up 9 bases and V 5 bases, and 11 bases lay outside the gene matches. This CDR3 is CASSGDRDRGVRELFF. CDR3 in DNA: TGTGCCAGTAGTGGGGACCGGGACAGGGGGGTGCGGGAGCTGTTTTTT.

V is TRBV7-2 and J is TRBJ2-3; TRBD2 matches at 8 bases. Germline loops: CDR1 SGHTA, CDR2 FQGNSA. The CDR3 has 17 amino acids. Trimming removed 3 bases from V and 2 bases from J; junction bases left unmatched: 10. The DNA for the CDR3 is TGTGCCAGCAGCTTGTTGGCAGCGGGAGTCCCCACAGATACGCAGTATTTT. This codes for CASSLLAAGVPTDTQYF.

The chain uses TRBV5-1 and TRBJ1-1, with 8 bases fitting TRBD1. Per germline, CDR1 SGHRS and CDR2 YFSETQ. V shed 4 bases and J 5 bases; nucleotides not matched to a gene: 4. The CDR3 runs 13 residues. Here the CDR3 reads CASSTTGDTEAFF. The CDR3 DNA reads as TGCGCCAGCAGCACGACAGGGGATACTGAAGCTTTCTTT.

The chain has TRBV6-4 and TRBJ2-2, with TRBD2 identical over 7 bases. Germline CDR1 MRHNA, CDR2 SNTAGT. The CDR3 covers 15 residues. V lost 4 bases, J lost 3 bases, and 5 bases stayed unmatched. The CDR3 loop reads CASSATSVYTGELFF. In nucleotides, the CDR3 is TGTGCCAGCAGTGCAACTAGCGTATACACCGGGGAGCTGTTTTTT.

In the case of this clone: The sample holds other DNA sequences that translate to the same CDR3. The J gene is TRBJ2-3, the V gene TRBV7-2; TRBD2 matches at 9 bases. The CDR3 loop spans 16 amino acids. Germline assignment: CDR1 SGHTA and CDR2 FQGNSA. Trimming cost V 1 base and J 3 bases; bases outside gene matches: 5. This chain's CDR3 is CASSLDGRGGTDTQYF. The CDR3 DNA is TGTGCCAGCAGCTTAGACGGGCGGGGGGGGACAGATACGCAGTATTTT.

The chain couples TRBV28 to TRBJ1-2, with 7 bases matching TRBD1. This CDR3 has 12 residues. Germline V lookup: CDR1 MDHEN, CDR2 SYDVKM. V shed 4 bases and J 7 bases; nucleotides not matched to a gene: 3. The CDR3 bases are TGTGCCAGCAGTTCAGGGACAGCTGGCTACACCTTC. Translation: CASSSGTAGYTF.

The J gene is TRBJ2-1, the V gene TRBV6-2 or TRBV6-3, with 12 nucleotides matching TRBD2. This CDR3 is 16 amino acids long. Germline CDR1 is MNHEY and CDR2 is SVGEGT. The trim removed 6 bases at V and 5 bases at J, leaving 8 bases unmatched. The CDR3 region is CASSVRLAGVDNEQFF. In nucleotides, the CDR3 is TGTGCCAGCAGCGTCCGACTAGCGGGAGTGGACAATGAGCAGTTCTTC.